This T cell receptor (beta chain) derives from a study of T cells in Graves' hyperthyroidism and ophthalmopathy. Using RNA transcripts as the source, TCR beta CDR3 regions were amplified. First-round RT-PCR of the TCR CDR3 relied on the HTBI primer set. TCRdb used MiXCR to reprocess the multiplex PCR reads, holding one entry per CDR3 protein. This sample has 540,000 or so distinct CDR3 sequences, with around 46% found just once. This clonotype was seen a few times. This clonotype originated in an adult woman with Graves' disease, either hyperthyroidism or ophthalmopathy (not recorded which). Sample: peripheral blood or thyroid tissue (not recorded which).

Here the CDR3 DNA reads TGTGCCAGCAGCACAGGGATAAATCAGCCCCAGCATTTT. Translation: CASSTGINQPQHF. The chain employs TRBV7-8 and TRBJ1-5, with a tentative D call TRBD1 (6 bases). Between the trimmed V and J ends, which lost 5 bases and 4 bases, there was a span of 9 bases. Germline values: CDR1 SGHVS, CDR2 FQNEAQ. There are 13 residues in the CDR3.